These 3 T cell receptor beta chains came from one sample sequenced in a study of T-cell memory formation after mild COVID-19. TCRdb called the 5' RACE reads again in MiXCR, with one record for every CDR3 protein. The repertoire holds 270,000 or so distinct CDR3 sequences, approximately 15% seen once, with 20% to 25% in the top ten. The sequencing sample was made of PBMCs or a T cell subset sorted from them (not recorded which). The receptors stem from a man aged 18 to 30 who had mild COVID-19 (a few samples of this study predate the infection). Cell type and time point are not known.

This clonotype occurred once. V gene TRBV2 combines with J gene TRBJ2-3, with TRBD1 as a possible D gene (6 bases). The CDR3 has 14 amino acids. The germline V and J ends were trimmed by 8 bases and 2 bases, with 14 bases remaining between them. Germline loops: CDR1 SNHLY, CDR2 FYNNEI. The CDR3 DNA sequence: TGTGCCAGCGGATTGACAGGTTACACAGATACGCAGTATTTT. Its protein is CASGLTGYTDTQYF. Full variable domain (remainder filled in from reference TRBV2 and TRBJ2-3): EPEVTQTPSHQVTQMGQEVILRCVPISNHLYFYWYRQILGQKVEFLVSFYNNEISEKSEIFDDQFSVERPDGSNFTLKIRSTKLEDSAMYFCASGLTGYTDTQYFGPGTRLTVL.

The gene calls are TRBV7-9 and TRBJ2-7, with 10 bases fitting TRBD1. V lost 1 base to trimming and J lost 5 bases; unmatched junction nucleotides: 2. Germline V gene data show CDR1 as SEHNR and CDR2 as FQNEAQ (reference sequence). The length of the CDR3 is 14 residues. The CDR3 spells CASSLEGTGDEQYV. CDR3 DNA sequence: TGTGCCAGCAGCTTAGAAGGGACAGGGGACGAGCAGTACGTC.

The genes are TRBV25-1 and TRBJ1-2; D is unclear. V lost 1 base to trimming and J lost 0 bases, with 3 bases between them. Germline values: CDR1 MGHDK, CDR2 SYGVNS. The CDR3 length is 13 residues. Here the CDR3 reads CASSELANYGYTF. In DNA, the CDR3 is TGTGCCAGCAGTGAATTAGCTAACTATGGCTACACCTTC.